This T cell receptor beta chain was sequenced for a study of T cells in Graves' hyperthyroidism and ophthalmopathy. Study-level results: Blood samples included most of the expanded thyroid clonotypes exceeding 0.001.

This CDR3 contains 18 residues. The V gene's germline CDR1 is MDHEN and CDR2 SYDVKM. Trimming removed 6 bases at V and 2 bases at J, with 23 bases between. This clonotype has at least ten counts. The antigen is undetermined. Researchers amplified the TCR beta CDR3 regions from RNA transcripts. First-round RT-PCR with HTBI primers amplified the TCR CDR3 region. TCRdb re-analysed the multiplex PCR reads in MiXCR, keeping a single row per CDR3 protein. The sample records 500,000 to 650,000 distinct CDR3 sequences, 13% to 15% being singletons. V and J are TRBV28 and TRBJ1-5; possible D gene TRBD1, 5 bases. The sequence was collected from a woman aged 50 to 65 with Graves' ophthalmopathy. The sequenced sample was blood. CDR3 in amino acids: CASRLTRLGAWGNQPQHF. CDR3 DNA: TGTGCCAGCAGACTTACTCGACTTGGGGCATGGGGCAATCAGCCCCAGCATTTT.